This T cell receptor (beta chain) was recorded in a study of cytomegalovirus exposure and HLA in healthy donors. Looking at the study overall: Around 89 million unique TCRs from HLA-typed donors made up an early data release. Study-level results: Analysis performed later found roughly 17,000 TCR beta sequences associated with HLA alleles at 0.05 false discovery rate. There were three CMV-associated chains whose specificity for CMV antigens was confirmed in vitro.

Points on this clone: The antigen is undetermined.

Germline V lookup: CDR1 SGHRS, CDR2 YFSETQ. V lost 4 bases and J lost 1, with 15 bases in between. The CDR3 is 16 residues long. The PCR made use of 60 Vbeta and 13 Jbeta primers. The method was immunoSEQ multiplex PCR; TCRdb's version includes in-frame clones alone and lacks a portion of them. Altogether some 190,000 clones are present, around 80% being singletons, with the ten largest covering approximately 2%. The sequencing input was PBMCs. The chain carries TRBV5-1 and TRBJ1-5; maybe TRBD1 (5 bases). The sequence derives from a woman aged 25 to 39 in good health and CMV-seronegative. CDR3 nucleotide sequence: TGCGCCAGCAGCCCCGGGGCGGGAGGGAGCAATCAGCCCCAGCATTTT. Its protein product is CASSPGAGGSNQPQHF.